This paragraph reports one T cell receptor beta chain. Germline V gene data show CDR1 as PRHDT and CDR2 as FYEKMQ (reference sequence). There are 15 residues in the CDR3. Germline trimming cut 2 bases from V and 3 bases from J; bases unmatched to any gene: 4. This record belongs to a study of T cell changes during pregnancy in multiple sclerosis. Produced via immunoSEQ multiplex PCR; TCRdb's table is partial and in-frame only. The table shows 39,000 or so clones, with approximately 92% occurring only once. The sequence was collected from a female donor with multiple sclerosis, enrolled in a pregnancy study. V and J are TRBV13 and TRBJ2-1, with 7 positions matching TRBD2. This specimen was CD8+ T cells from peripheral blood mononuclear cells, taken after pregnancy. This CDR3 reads CASSLREANYNEQFF. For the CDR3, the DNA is TGTGCCAGCAGCTTACGGGAGGCTAACTACAATGAGCAGTTCTTC.